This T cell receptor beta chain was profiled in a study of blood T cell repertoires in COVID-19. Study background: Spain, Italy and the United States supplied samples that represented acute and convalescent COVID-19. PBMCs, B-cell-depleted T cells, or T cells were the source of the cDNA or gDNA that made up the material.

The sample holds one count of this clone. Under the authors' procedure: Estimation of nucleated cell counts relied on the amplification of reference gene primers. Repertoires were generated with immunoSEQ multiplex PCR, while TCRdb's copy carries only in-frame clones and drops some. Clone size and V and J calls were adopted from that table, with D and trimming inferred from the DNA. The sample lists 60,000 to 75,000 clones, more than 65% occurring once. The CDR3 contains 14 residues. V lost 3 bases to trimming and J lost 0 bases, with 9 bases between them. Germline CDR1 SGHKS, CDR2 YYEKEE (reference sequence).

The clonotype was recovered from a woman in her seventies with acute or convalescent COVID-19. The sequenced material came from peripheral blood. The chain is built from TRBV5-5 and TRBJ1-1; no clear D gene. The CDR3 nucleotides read TGTGCCAGCAGCTCCCTCCGGGTGAACACTGAAGCTTTCTTT. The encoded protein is CASSSLRVNTEAFF.